This T cell receptor (beta chain) was observed in a study of shared clonotypes between healthy human individuals. Study observations and caveats: Sorted-subset sequencing, rarefaction showed, was incomplete despite large depth.

Germline CDR1 WSHSY, CDR2 SAAADI. The J segment lost 4 bases and the V segment lost 2 bases, leaving 6 bases of the junction unmatched. The CDR3 is made up of 17 amino acids. To note about this clone: The antigen is undetermined.

Caucasian adults living in Nashville, Tennessee, provided all samples. The data were produced by immunoSEQ multiplex PCR, yet TCRdb's version contains in-frame clones alone and is incomplete. The sample yields more than 1.2 million clones, 98% seen once. The source is a man aged 25 to 45 in good health. V gene TRBV10-2 combines with J gene TRBJ2-7, with 15 bases matching TRBD2. Material: naive CD4+ T cells sorted from blood. Subset of the sample: CD45RA+ positively selected. The CDR3 DNA reads as TGCGCCAGCAGTGAGCCGGGACTAGCGGGAGGACCTTACGAGCAGTACTTC. It is translated as CASSEPGLAGGPYEQYF.